This T cell receptor (beta chain) was sequenced in a study of T-cell reconstitution after alpha-beta-depleted transplantation in children. Overall study findings and caveats: The study traced high day-60 TCRbeta diversity in some patients to surviving recipient T cells and thymic progenitors. At around two months after transplant, the alpha-beta T cells were reportedly derived from several hundred expanded clones that came from non-depleted graft cells. When one year had passed after transplant, most T-cell counts and diversity came from newly produced T cells.

Preparation of the TCRbeta library was carried out with unique molecular identifiers. TCRdb passed the PCR reads through MiXCR, listing each CDR3 protein once. Seen here are almost 250,000 distinct CDR3 sequences, around 25% observed once, and the top ten hold more than 2%. The CDR3 extends over 15 amino acids. The trim removed 5 bases at V and 5 bases at J, leaving 8 bases unmatched. Germline CDR1 SGHTA, CDR2 FQGTGA. This clonotype was found many times. Its antigen remains unidentified. This TCR was sampled from a girl aged 2 to 10 with Fanconi anemia, due to receive a stem cell transplant. The V gene is TRBV7-3, the J gene TRBJ2-2, with TRBD1 identical over 7 bases. The starting material was PBMCs, obtained before TCRalphabeta/CD19-depleted stem cell transplant. The CDR3 DNA follows: TGTGCCAGCAGCCCCCAGGGGGTATCGACCGGGGAGCTGTTTTTT. Protein sequence: CASSPQGVSTGELFF.